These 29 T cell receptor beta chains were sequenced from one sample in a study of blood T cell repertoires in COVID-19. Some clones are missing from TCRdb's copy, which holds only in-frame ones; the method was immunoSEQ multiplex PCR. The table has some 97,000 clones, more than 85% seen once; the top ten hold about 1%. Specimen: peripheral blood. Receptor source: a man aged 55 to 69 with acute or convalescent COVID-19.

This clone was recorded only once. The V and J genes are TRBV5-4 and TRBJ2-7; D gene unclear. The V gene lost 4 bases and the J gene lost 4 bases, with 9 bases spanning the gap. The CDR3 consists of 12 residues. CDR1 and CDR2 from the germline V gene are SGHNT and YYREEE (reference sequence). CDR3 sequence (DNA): TGTGCCAGCAGCCGTGACACTTACGAGCAGTACGTC. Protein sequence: CASSRDTYEQYV.

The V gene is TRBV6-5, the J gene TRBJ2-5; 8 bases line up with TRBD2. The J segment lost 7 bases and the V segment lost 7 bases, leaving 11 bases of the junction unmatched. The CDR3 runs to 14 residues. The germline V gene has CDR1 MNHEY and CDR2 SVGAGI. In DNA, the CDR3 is TGTGCCAGCACTTCCCTTAGCGGGATCGGGACCCAGTACTTC. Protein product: CASTSLSGIGTQYF.

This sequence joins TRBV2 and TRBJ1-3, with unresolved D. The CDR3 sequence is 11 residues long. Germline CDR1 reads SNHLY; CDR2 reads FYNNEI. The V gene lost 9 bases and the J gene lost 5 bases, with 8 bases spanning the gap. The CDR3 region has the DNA TGTGCCAGTGGCCTTAGAAACACCATATATTTT. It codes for CASGLRNTIYF.

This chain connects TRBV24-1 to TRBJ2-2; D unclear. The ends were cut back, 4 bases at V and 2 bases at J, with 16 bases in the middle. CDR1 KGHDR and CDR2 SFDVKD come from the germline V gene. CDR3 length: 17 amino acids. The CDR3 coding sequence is TGTGCCACCAGTGACAGGTCCTCTGCGCTTAACACCGGGGAGCTGTTTTTT. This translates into CATSDRSSALNTGELFF.

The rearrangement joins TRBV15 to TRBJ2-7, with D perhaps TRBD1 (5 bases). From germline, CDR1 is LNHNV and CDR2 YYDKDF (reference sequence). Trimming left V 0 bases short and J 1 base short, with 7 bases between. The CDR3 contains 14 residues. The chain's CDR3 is CATSRDKGSYEQYF. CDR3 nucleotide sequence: TGTGCCACCAGCAGAGATAAGGGGTCCTACGAGCAGTACTTC.

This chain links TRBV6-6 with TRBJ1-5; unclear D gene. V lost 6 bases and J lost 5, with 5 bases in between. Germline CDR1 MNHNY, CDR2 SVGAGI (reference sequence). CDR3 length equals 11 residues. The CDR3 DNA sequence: TGTGCCAGCAGGGGAGATCAGCCCCAGCATTTT. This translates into CASRGDQPQHF.

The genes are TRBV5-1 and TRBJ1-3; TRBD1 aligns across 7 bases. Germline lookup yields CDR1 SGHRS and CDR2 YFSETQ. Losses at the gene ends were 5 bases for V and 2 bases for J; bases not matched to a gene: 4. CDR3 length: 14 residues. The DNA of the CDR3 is TGCGCCAGCAGTCCCGGGACAGCTGGAAACACCATATATTTT. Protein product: CASSPGTAGNTIYF.

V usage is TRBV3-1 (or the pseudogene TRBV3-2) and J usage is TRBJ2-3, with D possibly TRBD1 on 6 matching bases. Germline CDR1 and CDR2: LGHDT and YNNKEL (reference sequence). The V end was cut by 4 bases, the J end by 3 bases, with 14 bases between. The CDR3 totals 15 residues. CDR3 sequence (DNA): TGTGCCAGCAGCCGAAAAGGGGGTGGGACAGATACGCAGTATTTT. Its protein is CASSRKGGGTDTQYF.

CDR3 nucleotides: TGTGCCAGCGGCTCGGGTGAAAAACTGTTTTTT. Amino acid sequence: CASGSGEKLFF. This rearrangement joins TRBV2 to TRBJ1-4; D gene uncertain. The germline V gene has CDR1 SNHLY and CDR2 FYNNEI. V was cut by 8 bases and J by 7 bases, with 8 bases left in between. This CDR3 has 11 residues.

CDR3 amino acids: CASSGAQGAIWTGELFF. CDR3 nucleotide sequence: TGTGCCAGTAGTGGGGCTCAGGGGGCAATTTGGACCGGGGAGCTGTTTTTT. The rearrangement links TRBV19 to TRBJ2-2; TRBD1 agrees at 8 bases. V was clipped by 5 bases and J by 5 bases; unmatched bases: 13. The germline V gene has CDR1 LNHDA and CDR2 SQIVND (reference sequence). CDR3 length: 17 amino acids.

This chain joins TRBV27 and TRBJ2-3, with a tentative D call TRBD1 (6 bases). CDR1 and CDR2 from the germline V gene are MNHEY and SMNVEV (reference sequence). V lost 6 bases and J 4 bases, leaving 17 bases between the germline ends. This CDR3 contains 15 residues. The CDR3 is CASREVQGRPDTQYF. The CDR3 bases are TGTGCCAGCAGGGAAGTACAGGGTCGGCCAGATACGCAGTATTTT.

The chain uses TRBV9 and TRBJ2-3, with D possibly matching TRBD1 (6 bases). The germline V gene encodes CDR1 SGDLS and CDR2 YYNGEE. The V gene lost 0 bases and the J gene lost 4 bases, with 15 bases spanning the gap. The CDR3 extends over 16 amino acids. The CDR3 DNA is TGTGCCAGCAGCGTAGCCCCTTCAGGGGACGCAGATACGCAGTATTTT. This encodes CASSVAPSGDADTQYF.

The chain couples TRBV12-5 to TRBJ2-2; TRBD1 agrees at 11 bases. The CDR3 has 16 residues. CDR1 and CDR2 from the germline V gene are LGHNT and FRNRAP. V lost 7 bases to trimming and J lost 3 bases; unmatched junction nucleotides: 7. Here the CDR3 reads CASDVGTGGYTGELFF. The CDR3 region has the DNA TGTGCTAGTGACGTCGGGACAGGGGGATACACCGGGGAGCTGTTTTTT.

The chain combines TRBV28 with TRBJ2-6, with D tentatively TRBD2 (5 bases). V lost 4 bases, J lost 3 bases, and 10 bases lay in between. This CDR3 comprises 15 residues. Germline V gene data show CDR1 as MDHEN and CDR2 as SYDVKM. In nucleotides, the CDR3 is TGTGCCAGCAGTTCCGCGGGTGGTGGGGCCAACGTCCTGACTTTC. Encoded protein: CASSSAGGGANVLTF.

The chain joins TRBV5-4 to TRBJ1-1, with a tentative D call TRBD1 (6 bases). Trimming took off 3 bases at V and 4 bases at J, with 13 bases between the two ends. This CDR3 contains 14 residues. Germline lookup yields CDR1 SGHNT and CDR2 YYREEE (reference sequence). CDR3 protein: CASSYGQRGTEAFF. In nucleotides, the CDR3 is TGTGCCAGCAGCTATGGACAGCGGGGCACTGAAGCTTTCTTT.

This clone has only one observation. CDR3 DNA: TGTGCCAGTCATGCAGGGAGTGGGACATCCTACGAGCAGTACTTC. It translates to CASHAGSGTSYEQYF. The rearrangement links TRBV18 to TRBJ2-7, with D maybe TRBD1 (6 bases). CDR3 length: 15 residues. Trimming removed 9 bases from V and 1 base from J, with 19 bases in between. In germline, CDR1 is KGHSH, CDR2 LQKENI. The full variable domain, with the rest looked up from reference TRBV18 and TRBJ2-7, is NAGVMQNPRHLVRRRGQEARLRCSPMKGHSHVYWYRQLPEEGLKFMVYLQKENIIDESGMPKERFSAEFPKEGPSILRIQQVVRGDSAAYFCASHAGSGTSYEQYFGPGTRLTVT.

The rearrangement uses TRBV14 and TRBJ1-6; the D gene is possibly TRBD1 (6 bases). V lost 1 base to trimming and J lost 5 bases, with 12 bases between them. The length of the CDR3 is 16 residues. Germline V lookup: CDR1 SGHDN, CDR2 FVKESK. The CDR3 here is CASSQGRTENNSPLHF. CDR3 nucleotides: TGTGCCAGCAGCCAAGGTCGGACAGAGAATAATTCACCCCTCCACTTT.

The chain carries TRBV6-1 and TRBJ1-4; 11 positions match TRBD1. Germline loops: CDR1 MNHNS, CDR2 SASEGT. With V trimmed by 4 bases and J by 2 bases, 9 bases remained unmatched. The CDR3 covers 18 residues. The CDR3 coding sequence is TGTGCCAGCAGTGCTGGGACAGGGGGTTATTGGACTAATGAAAAACTGTTTTTT. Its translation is CASSAGTGGYWTNEKLFF.

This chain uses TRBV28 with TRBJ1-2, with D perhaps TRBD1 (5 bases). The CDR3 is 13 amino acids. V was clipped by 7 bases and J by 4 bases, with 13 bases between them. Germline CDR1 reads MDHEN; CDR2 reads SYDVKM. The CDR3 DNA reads TGTGCCAGCACTACAGGTTCCACCTATGGCTACACCTTC. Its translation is CASTTGSTYGYTF.

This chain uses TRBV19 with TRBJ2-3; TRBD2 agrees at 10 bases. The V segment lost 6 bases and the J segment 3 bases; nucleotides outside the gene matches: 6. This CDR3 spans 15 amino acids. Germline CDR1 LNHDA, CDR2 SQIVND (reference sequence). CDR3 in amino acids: CASSILAGRTDTQYF. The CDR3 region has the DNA TGTGCCAGTAGCATACTAGCGGGAAGGACAGATACGCAGTATTTT.

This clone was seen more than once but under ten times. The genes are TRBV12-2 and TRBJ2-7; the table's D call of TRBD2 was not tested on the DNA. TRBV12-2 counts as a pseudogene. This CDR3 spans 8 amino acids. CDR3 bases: TGTGTCACGCGGGAAAGGTACGTC. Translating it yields CVTRERYV.

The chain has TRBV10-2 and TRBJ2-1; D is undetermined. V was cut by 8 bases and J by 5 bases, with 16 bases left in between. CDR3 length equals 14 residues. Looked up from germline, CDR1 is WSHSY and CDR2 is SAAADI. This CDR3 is CASGDLLPNNEQFF. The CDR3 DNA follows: TGCGCCAGCGGAGACCTACTACCCAACAATGAGCAGTTCTTC.

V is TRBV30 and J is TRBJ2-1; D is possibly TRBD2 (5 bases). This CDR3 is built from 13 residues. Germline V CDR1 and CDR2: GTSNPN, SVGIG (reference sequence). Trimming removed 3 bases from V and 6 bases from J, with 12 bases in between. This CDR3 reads CAWSGKGTNEQFF. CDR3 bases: TGTGCCTGGAGCGGGAAAGGAACCAATGAGCAGTTCTTC.

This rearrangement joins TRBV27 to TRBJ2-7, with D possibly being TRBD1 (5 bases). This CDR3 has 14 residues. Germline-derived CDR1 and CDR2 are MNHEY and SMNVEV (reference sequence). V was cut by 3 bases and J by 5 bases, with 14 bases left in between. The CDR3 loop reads CASSLYDSRNEQYF. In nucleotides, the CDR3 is TGTGCCAGCAGTTTGTATGACAGTAGGAACGAGCAGTACTTC.

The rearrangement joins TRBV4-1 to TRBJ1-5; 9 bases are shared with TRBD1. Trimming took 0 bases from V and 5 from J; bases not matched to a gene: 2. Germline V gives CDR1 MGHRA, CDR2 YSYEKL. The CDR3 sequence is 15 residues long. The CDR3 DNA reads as TGCGCCAGCAGCCAAGAGACAGGGGGGGATCAGCCCCAGCATTTT. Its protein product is CASSQETGGDQPQHF.

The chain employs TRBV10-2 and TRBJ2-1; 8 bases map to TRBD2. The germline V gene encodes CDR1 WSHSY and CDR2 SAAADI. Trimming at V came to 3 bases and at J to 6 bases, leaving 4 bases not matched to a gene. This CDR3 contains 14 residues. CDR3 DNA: TGCGCCAGCAGTGAAGGTCTAGCGGGCAATGAGCAGTTCTTC. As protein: CASSEGLAGNEQFF.

The CDR3 DNA sequence: TGTGCCAGCAGGCTACAACAGGTCACTGAAGCTTTCTTT. Amino acids: CASRLQQVTEAFF. The genes are TRBV12-3 or TRBV12-4 and TRBJ1-1, with a tentative D call TRBD1 (5 bases). The CDR3 has 13 residues. Trimming removed 6 bases from V and 4 bases from J, with 12 bases in between.

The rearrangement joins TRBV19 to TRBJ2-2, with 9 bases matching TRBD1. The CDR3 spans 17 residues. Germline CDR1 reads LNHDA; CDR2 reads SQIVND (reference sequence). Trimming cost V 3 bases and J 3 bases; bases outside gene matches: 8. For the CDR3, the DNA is TGTGCCAGTAGTATTTTAACAGGGGGCGCGGACACCGGGGAGCTGTTTTTT. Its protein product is CASSILTGGADTGELFF.

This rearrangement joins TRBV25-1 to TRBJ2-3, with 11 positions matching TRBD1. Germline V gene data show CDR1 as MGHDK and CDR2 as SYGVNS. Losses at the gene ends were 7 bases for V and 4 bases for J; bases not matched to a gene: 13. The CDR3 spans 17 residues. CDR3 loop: CASTPPPGQGDPDTQYF. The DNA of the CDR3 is TGTGCCAGCACCCCCCCTCCGGGACAGGGGGACCCAGATACGCAGTATTTT.